A single T cell receptor (beta chain) is shown here with its context. Amplification used 60 Vbeta primers and 13 Jbeta primers. TCRdb's copy holds only in-frame clones and misses some; the assay was immunoSEQ multiplex PCR. The table shows approximately 170,000 clones, with more than 65% occurring only once. This sample was taken from a study of cytomegalovirus exposure and HLA in healthy donors. Sequences were obtained from PBMCs. The clonotype originates from a man younger than 35 in good health and CMV-seropositive.

The CDR3 DNA sequence: TGTGCCAGCAGTTTTCGGGGGGGCACCGGGGAGCTGTTTTTT. This gives the protein CASSFRGGTGELFF. This chain joins TRBV9 and TRBJ2-2, with TRBD2 matching 8 bases. The CDR3 covers 14 residues. Germline V gene sequence: CDR1 SGDLS, CDR2 YYNGEE. The V and J ends lost 5 bases and 4 bases, in that order; junction bases with no gene match: 4.